These 27 T cell receptor beta chains share one sample of origin, sequenced in a study of blood T cells in healthy people across ages. For the second PCR, which ran for about 6 to 11 cycles, a sample-barcoded 5' primer and a J-beta primer mix were used. In TCRdb, the 5' RACE reads were re-called with MiXCR into one record per CDR3 protein. The sample yields around 1.5 million distinct CDR3 sequences, 55% to 75% seen once. The specimen was blood. The receptor source for this set is a man between 18 and 29 years old in good health.

The chain uses TRBV3-1 and TRBJ2-2; no clear D. Deletions cut 5 bases from V and 9 bases from J, with 10 bases between. Per germline, CDR1 LGHDT and CDR2 YNNKEL (reference sequence). The CDR3 extends over 12 amino acids. In DNA, the CDR3 is TGTGCCAGCAGCGTAGACGGCCGGGAGCTGTTTTTT. It codes for CASSVDGRELFF.

This clonotype was observed a handful of times. The chain couples TRBV20-1 to TRBJ1-4; the match to TRBD1 covers 10 bases. The CDR3 is 15 amino acids. Trimming cost V 4 bases and J 4 bases; bases outside gene matches: 6. Germline V lookup: CDR1 DFQATT, CDR2 SNEGSKA (reference sequence). The CDR3 sequence is CSATGTGDFNEKLFF. DNA for the CDR3: TGCAGTGCTACCGGGACAGGGGATTTTAATGAAAAACTGTTTTTT.

This clonotype was detected a few times. This chain connects TRBV7-2 to TRBJ2-7, with a possible D match to TRBD1 (6 bases). This CDR3 contains 15 residues. V lost 2 bases, J lost 3 bases, and 14 bases lay in between. Germline values: CDR1 SGHTA, CDR2 FQGNSA. CDR3 amino acids: CASSLPQTGSYEQYF. The CDR3 nucleotides are TGTGCCAGCAGCTTACCCCAGACAGGAAGCTACGAGCAGTACTTC.

This clonotype showed up just a few times. This chain uses TRBV10-2 with TRBJ2-7; TRBD2 matches at 14 bases. Trimming at V came to 7 bases and at J to 1 base, leaving 6 bases not matched to a gene. The CDR3 runs 16 residues. Germline V lookup: CDR1 WSHSY, CDR2 SAAADI. This chain's CDR3 is CASKGLAGEASYEQYF. The CDR3 nucleotides read TGCGCCAGCAAGGGACTAGCGGGAGAGGCATCCTACGAGCAGTACTTC.

J is TRBJ1-1 and V is TRBV30; no clear D. V lost 4 bases, J lost 0 bases, and 15 bases lay in between. The CDR3 has 15 residues. Germline-derived CDR1 and CDR2 are GTSNPN and SVGIG (reference sequence). Here the CDR3 DNA reads TGTGCCTGGATGAGTGGTGGGTCCATGAACACTGAAGCTTTCTTT. Translation gives CAWMSGGSMNTEAFF.

This clonotype has just a few counts. The chain has TRBV20-1 and TRBJ1-2; D not certain. CDR1 and CDR2 (germline): DFQATT, SNEGSKA (reference sequence). The V end was cut by 1 base, the J end by 0 bases, with 6 bases between. There are 13 residues in the CDR3. The CDR3 loop reads CSARVVTNYGYTF. CDR3 DNA sequence: TGCAGTGCTAGAGTAGTGACTAACTATGGCTACACCTTC.

In this sample, this clonotype turned up a few times. J is TRBJ2-7 and V is TRBV7-2, with D possibly matching TRBD1 (6 bases). The germline gives CDR1 SGHTA, CDR2 FQGNSA. CDR3 length: 14 residues. V lost 5 bases and J 3 bases, leaving 14 bases between the germline ends. The CDR3, as DNA: TGTGCCAGCAGCCCCCGACAGGTCTACTACGAGCAGTACTTC. Translation: CASSPRQVYYEQYF.

The V call is TRBV9, the J call TRBJ2-6; 8 bases match TRBD1. The germline CDR1 and CDR2 sequences are SGDLS and YYNGEE. CDR3 length: 16 residues. The ends lost 2 bases at V and 3 bases at J; junction bases unmatched: 4. The DNA for the CDR3 is TGTGCCAGCAGCGTCGGACAGGGCGGTGGGGCCAACGTCCTGACTTTC. Its protein product is CASSVGQGGGANVLTF.

In DNA, the CDR3 is TGTGCCACCAGCAGAGGAATGGGCAGGAGTACAAACATTCAGTACTTC. Encoded protein: CATSRGMGRSTNIQYF. The V gene is TRBV15, the J gene TRBJ2-4, with D hard to call. Germline values: CDR1 LNHNV, CDR2 YYDKDF (reference sequence). The CDR3 has 16 amino acids. Trimming took 1 base from V and 6 from J, leaving 16 bases between them.

As DNA, the CDR3 is TGCGCCAGCAGCCGGACTAGCGGGACGGAATTGGGAGAGACCCAGTACTTC. Protein product: CASSRTSGTELGETQYF. V and J are TRBV4-1 and TRBJ2-5, with 12 bases identical to TRBD2. The CDR3 sequence is 17 residues long. Germline lookup yields CDR1 MGHRA and CDR2 YSYEKL. The V gene end was trimmed by 4 bases and the J gene end by 4 bases; junction bases not matched to a gene: 10.

The chain couples TRBV29-1 to TRBJ2-5, with D unresolved. CDR1 and CDR2 (germline): SQVTM, ANQGSEA. The CDR3 length is 11 residues. V dropped 6 bases and J dropped 11 bases, with 16 bases sitting between them. In nucleotides, the CDR3 is TGCAGCGTCCCCGAGAGCAATGAGCAGTACTTC. Encoded protein: CSVPESNEQYF.

This chain connects TRBV5-1 to TRBJ2-7, with no clear D. The closer fit of TRBJ2-5 to the DNA end suggests the J call may be wrong. The germline gives CDR1 SGHRS, CDR2 YFSETQ. This CDR3 has 11 amino acids. CDR3 region: CASSLEQTQYF. In DNA, the CDR3 is TGCGCCAGCAGCTTGGAACAGACCCAGTACTTC.

The chain is built from TRBV4-3 and TRBJ1-4; D remains ambiguous. The CDR3 spans 14 residues. Germline V CDR1 and CDR2: LGHNA, YSLEER. Trimming removed 1 base from V and 4 bases from J, with 7 bases in between. CDR3 coding DNA: TGCGCCAGCAGCCAAGGCACTCTTAATGAAAAACTGTTTTTT. This sequence encodes CASSQGTLNEKLFF.

The CDR3 protein is CASSVGQMNQPQHF. In DNA, the CDR3 is TGTGCCAGCAGTGTTGGACAGATGAATCAGCCCCAGCATTTT. This chain links TRBV13 with TRBJ1-5; possible D gene TRBD1, 6 bases. V shed 6 bases and J shed 4 bases, with 13 bases lying between them. The germline CDR1 and CDR2 sequences are PRHDT and FYEKMQ (reference sequence). The CDR3 extends over 14 amino acids. The full variable domain, completed using reference TRBV13 and TRBJ1-5, is AAGVIQSPRHLIKEKRETATLKCYPIPRHDTVYWYQQGPGQDPQFLISFYEKMQSDKGSIPDRFSAQQFSDYHSELNMSSLELGDSALYFCASSVGQMNQPQHFGDGTRLSIL.

In its sample, this clonotype was seen a few times. V usage is TRBV3-1 and J usage is TRBJ2-7; D remains unclear. Germline lookup yields CDR1 LGHDT and CDR2 YNNKEL (reference sequence). There are 15 residues in the CDR3. V shed 1 base and J shed 2 bases, with 12 bases lying between them. CDR3 protein: CASSQVNSPPYEQYF. The CDR3 bases are TGTGCCAGCAGCCAAGTGAACAGTCCCCCCTACGAGCAGTACTTC.

The V call is TRBV5-1, the J call TRBJ1-4, with D unresolved. The CDR3 is made up of 14 amino acids. Between the trimmed V and J ends, which lost 4 bases and 7 bases, there was a span of 14 bases. In germline, CDR1 is SGHRS, CDR2 YFSETQ. The DNA of the CDR3 is TGCGCCAGCAGCCCGGGGAGAAGATTTGAAAAACTGTTTTTT. Translation gives CASSPGRRFEKLFF.

This clonotype was found a few times. V gene TRBV25-1 combines with J gene TRBJ2-1, with a tentative D call TRBD1 (6 bases). The DNA end is more similar to TRBJ2-7, so the J call may be wrong. Germline CDR1 and CDR2: MGHDK and SYGVNS. The CDR3 has 12 residues. The CDR3 coding sequence is TGTGCCACTACGGACAGTCCAGGCGAGCAGTACTTC. Amino acids: CATTDSPGEQYF.

This clonotype turned up a few times. The V and J genes are TRBV12-3 or TRBV12-4 and TRBJ2-1; 13 bases agree with TRBD2. V dropped 6 bases and J dropped 4; count of bases not matched to a gene: 6. The CDR3 has 16 amino acids. CDR3 sequence (DNA): TGTGCCAGCAGAGAAACTAGCGGGGGGGTTTACAATGAGCAGTTCTTC. This gives the protein CASRETSGGVYNEQFF.

This clonotype occurred a few times. The V call is TRBV11-2, the J call TRBJ2-3; D remains unclear. The CDR3 is 14 residues long. Germline-derived CDR1 and CDR2 are SGHAT and FQNNGV. Trimming cost V 1 base and J 6 bases, with 11 bases left between them. CDR3 nucleotides: TGTGCCAGCAGCTTAGTCTCGTACGGGGATACGCAGTATTTT. This translates into CASSLVSYGDTQYF.

This clonotype was picked up a small number of times. The chain links TRBV7-9 to TRBJ1-4, with 7 bases that match TRBD1. The CDR3 has 15 amino acids. The V gene's germline CDR1 is SEHNR and CDR2 FQNEAQ (reference sequence). J gave up 6 bases and V 5 bases, and 9 bases lay outside the gene matches. CDR3 sequence (DNA): TGTGCCAGCAGCCCGCCGGGACAGCGAGATGAAAAACTGTTTTTT. Translating it yields CASSPPGQRDEKLFF.

The chain has TRBV29-1 and TRBJ1-1, with D maybe TRBD1 (6 bases). The CDR3 totals 11 residues. The germline CDR1 and CDR2 sequences are SQVTM and ANQGSEA. Trimming took 3 bases from V and 9 from J, leaving 11 bases between them. The CDR3 DNA follows: TGCAGCGTTGAGCAGGGGTTAAAAGCTTTCTTT. As protein: CSVEQGLKAFF.

The chain links TRBV7-6 to TRBJ2-1; 8 nucleotides match TRBD2. The V gene's germline CDR1 is SGHVS and CDR2 FNYEAQ. J gave up 6 bases and V 4 bases, and 8 bases lay outside the gene matches. This CDR3 comprises 15 residues. CDR3: CASSSPGGSGNEQFF. The CDR3 DNA follows: TGTGCCAGCAGCTCCCCGGGAGGGTCGGGCAATGAGCAGTTCTTC.

The genes are TRBV10-3 and TRBJ1-4, with D perhaps TRBD1 (5 bases). This CDR3 has 15 residues. The germline CDR1 and CDR2 sequences are ENHRY and SYGVKD. V was shortened by 6 bases and J by 3 bases, with 14 bases between the two germline ends. In nucleotides, the CDR3 is TGTGCCATCAGCCCTCGAGGGGTAGCTAATGAAAAACTGTTTTTT. Translation: CAISPRGVANEKLFF.

The rearrangement links TRBV20-1 to TRBJ1-2, with TRBD1 as a possible D gene (6 bases). There are 12 residues in the CDR3. V was clipped by 6 bases and J by 3 bases, with 11 bases between them. Germline loops: CDR1 DFQATT, CDR2 SNEGSKA (reference sequence). The CDR3 reads CSASTGDYGYTF. The CDR3 DNA reads TGCAGTGCCTCGACAGGAGACTATGGCTACACCTTC.

Worth noting for this clonotype: At one boundary the junction diverges from the germline segment, which might be a read error. The chain has TRBV7-7 and TRBJ2-4; 8 bases match TRBD2. There are 13 residues in the CDR3. CDR1 and CDR2 from the germline V gene are SSHAT and FNYEAQ (reference sequence). CDR3 in DNA: TGTGCTAGCAGCCTCGGGGGGGGCCTAGAGCAGTACTTC. Translated, it gives CASSLGGGLEQYF.

The chain employs TRBV5-1 and TRBJ2-7, with 7 bases matching TRBD1. This CDR3 region has 15 residues. The junction had 7 bases not matched to a gene; V was cut back by 1 base and J by 3 bases. The germline gives CDR1 SGHRS, CDR2 YFSETQ. In nucleotides, the CDR3 is TGCGCCAGCAGCTTGTCCCAGGGGGATAACTACGAGCAGTACTTC. Translating it yields CASSLSQGDNYEQYF.

This clonotype was recorded a few times. V usage is TRBV4-1 and J usage is TRBJ2-7; D possibly corresponds to TRBD1 (6 bases). The CDR3 consists of 15 residues. Trimming pared 0 bases from V and 3 bases from J, leaving 12 bases between. Germline V CDR1 and CDR2: MGHRA, YSYEKL. CDR3 DNA: TGCGCCAGCAGCCAAGAAACAGGGTTCGGCTACGAGCAGTACTTC. It encodes CASSQETGFGYEQYF.